This T cell receptor beta chain appears in the sequencing data of a study of vaccination effects on CD4 cells after COVID-19. As regards this clone: The antigen remains undetermined.

The CDR3 length is 15 residues. CDR1 LNHDA and CDR2 SQIVND come from the germline V gene (reference sequence). Trimming took off 7 bases at V and 0 bases at J, with 10 bases between the two ends. Clones were sequenced by immunoSEQ multiplex PCR, and TCRdb holds only the in-frame ones, with some missing. In the table there are 35,000 to 40,000 clones, 66% of which are singletons. Pools of viral peptides were used by the ViraFEST assay to expand antigen-specific CD4+ T cells ahead of sequencing. With 10 to 11 days of culture completed, CD4+ T cells were isolated. No vaccinee had earlier SARS-CoV-2 infection, and nucleocapsid antibodies were negative.

This specimen was CD4+ T cells from PBMCs cultured with HCoV-OC43 spike peptides, taken before COVID-19 vaccination. The sample's subset: HCoV-OC43 spike overlapping peptide pool stimulation. V and J are TRBV19 and TRBJ2-6, with D tentatively TRBD2 (6 bases). This sequence was found in a human donor who received a COVID-19 vaccine. The CDR3 is CASTQGGSGANVLTF. For the CDR3, the DNA is TGTGCCAGTACGCAGGGAGGCTCTGGGGCCAACGTCCTGACTTTC.